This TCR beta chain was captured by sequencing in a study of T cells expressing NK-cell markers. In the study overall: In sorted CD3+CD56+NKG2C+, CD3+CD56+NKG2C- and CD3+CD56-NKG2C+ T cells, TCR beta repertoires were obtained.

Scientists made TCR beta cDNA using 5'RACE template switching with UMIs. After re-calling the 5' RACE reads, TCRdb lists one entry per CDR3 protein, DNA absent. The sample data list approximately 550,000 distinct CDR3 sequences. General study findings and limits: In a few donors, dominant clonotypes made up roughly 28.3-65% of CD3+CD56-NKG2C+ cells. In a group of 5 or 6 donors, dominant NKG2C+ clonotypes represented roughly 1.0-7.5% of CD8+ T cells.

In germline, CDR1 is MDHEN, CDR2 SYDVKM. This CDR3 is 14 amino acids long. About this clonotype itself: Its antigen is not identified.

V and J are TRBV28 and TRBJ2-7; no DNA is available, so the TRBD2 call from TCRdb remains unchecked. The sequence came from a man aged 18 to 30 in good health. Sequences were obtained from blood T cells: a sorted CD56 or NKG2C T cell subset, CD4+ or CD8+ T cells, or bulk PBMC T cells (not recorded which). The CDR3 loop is CASRWTSGTYEQYF. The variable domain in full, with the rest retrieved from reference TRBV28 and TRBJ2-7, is DVKVTQSSRYLVKRTGEKVFLECVQDMDHENMFWYRQDPGLGLRLIYFSYDVKMKEKGDIPEGYSVSREKKERFSLILESASTNQTSMYLCASRWTSGTYEQYFGPGTRLTVT.